Below, 10 T cell receptor beta chains from the same sample are listed, as sequenced in a study of cytomegalovirus exposure and HLA in healthy donors. This PCR relied on a set of 60 Vbeta primers and 13 Jbeta primers. Method: immunoSEQ multiplex PCR; TCRdb's copy keeps in-frame clones and lacks some. The table records under 200,000 clones, 12% of them present only once. Specimen: PBMCs. Source of these receptors: a man in his fifties or sixties in good health and CMV-seropositive.

This clone has more than one count but fewer than ten. The rearrangement links TRBV18 to TRBJ1-1; D perhaps matches TRBD1 (5 bases). The CDR3 contains 13 residues. CDR1 is KGHSH, CDR2 LQKENI, per germline. Deletions cut 6 bases from V and 2 bases from J, with 10 bases between. CDR3 DNA sequence: TGTGCCAGCTCCGACAGATATAACACTGAAGCTTTCTTT. It codes for CASSDRYNTEAFF.

The count of this clone is one. V gene TRBV9 combines with J gene TRBJ2-3; TRBD2 matches 9 bases. Germline CDR1 is SGDLS and CDR2 is YYNGEE. V trimming: 3 bases; J trimming: 5 bases; junction bases outside the gene matches: 4. This CDR3 contains 14 residues. The CDR3 is CASSASGGRDTQYF. DNA of the CDR3: TGTGCCAGCAGCGCCAGCGGGGGGAGAGATACGCAGTATTTT.

This chain connects TRBV5-6 to TRBJ2-7; 10 positions agree with TRBD1. Germline assignment: CDR1 SGHDT and CDR2 YYEEEE. Losses at the gene ends were 4 bases for V and 1 base for J; bases not matched to a gene: 2. This CDR3 contains 14 residues. The CDR3 is CASSPGQGSYEQYF. The CDR3 DNA reads TGTGCCAGCAGCCCGGGACAGGGGTCCTACGAGCAGTACTTC.

CDR3 amino acids: CASSLAGYGYTF. The DNA of the CDR3 is TGTGCCAGCAGCCTCGCGGGCTATGGCTACACCTTC. The chain uses TRBV28 and TRBJ1-2, with D unclear. The CDR3 is 12 residues long. Trimming removed 6 bases from V and 4 bases from J, with 9 bases in between. In germline, CDR1 is MDHEN, CDR2 SYDVKM.

V is TRBV7-9 and J is TRBJ1-1; no reliable D call. This CDR3 is 14 amino acids long. Germline V gene data show CDR1 as SEHNR and CDR2 as FQNEAQ (reference sequence). V was trimmed by 2 bases and J by 1 base, leaving 8 bases between them. CDR3 coding DNA: TGTGCCAGCAGCTTAACAGCCTCGAACACTGAAGCTTTCTTT. It yields the protein CASSLTASNTEAFF.

This clone was observed a handful of times. The V gene is TRBV7-9, the J gene TRBJ1-4; D is unresolved. Between the trimmed V and J ends, which lost 5 bases and 7 bases, there was a span of 5 bases. Germline V lookup: CDR1 SEHNR, CDR2 FQNEAQ (reference sequence). The CDR3 spans 11 residues. CDR3 loop: CASSPLEKLFF. CDR3 nucleotides: TGTGCCAGCAGCCCACTTGAAAAACTGTTTTTT.

This clone occurred a few times. The chain couples TRBV5-4 to TRBJ1-6; the D gene is possibly TRBD1 (5 bases). The CDR3 extends over 15 amino acids. V lost 3 bases and J lost 11, with 18 bases in between. Germline V gives CDR1 SGHNT, CDR2 YYREEE (reference sequence). The CDR3 reads CASSSYVQGGTPLHF. As DNA, the CDR3 is TGTGCCAGCAGCTCCTACGTTCAGGGTGGAACACCCCTCCACTTT.

V gene TRBV30 combines with J gene TRBJ2-3; TRBD2 agrees at 10 bases. After removal of 2 bases from V and 1 base from J, the junction contained 3 bases not matched to a gene. Germline loops: CDR1 GTSNPN, CDR2 SVGIG (reference sequence). The CDR3 extends over 15 amino acids. CDR3: CAWSTSGAGTDTQYF. For the CDR3, the DNA is TGTGCCTGGAGTACTAGCGGGGCTGGCACAGATACGCAGTATTTT.

This chain uses TRBV21-1 with TRBJ1-1. TRBV21-1 is a pseudogene locus. The CDR3 totals 13 residues. CDR3 amino acids: CASSRRRPAEAFF. The DNA of the CDR3 is TGTGCCAGCAGCAGACGGAGGCCCGCTGAAGCTTTCTTT.

This clone was counted only a few times. The chain recombines TRBV5-1 with TRBJ1-1; tentative D call: TRBD1 (5 bases). The CDR3 is made up of 15 amino acids. V dropped 3 bases and J dropped 0 bases, with 12 bases sitting between them. CDR1 and CDR2 from the germline V gene are SGHRS and YFSETQ. In nucleotides, the CDR3 is TGCGCCAGCAGCTCCGGCGGGGCCATGAACACTGAAGCTTTCTTT. Protein product: CASSSGGAMNTEAFF.